The clone carrying this T cell receptor (beta chain) was seen only a few times. What it binds is unknown. Researchers ran the PCR with 60 Vbeta and 13 Jbeta primers. Sequenced by immunoSEQ multiplex PCR; TCRdb stores in-frame clones only, minus some. The table has around 200,000 clones, roughly four fifths seen once. This specimen belongs to a study of cytomegalovirus exposure and HLA in healthy donors. Study-level points and caveats: At a 0.05 false discovery rate, a later analysis found some 17,000 TCR beta sequences to be associated with HLA alleles.

CDR1 is MGHRA and CDR2 is YSYEKL in the germline V gene. J gave up 5 bases and V 0 bases, and 3 bases lay outside the gene matches. The CDR3 extends over 15 amino acids. The V gene is TRBV4-1, the J gene TRBJ1-2; TRBD1 matches 10 bases. Sequenced material: PBMCs. This TCR was sampled from a man aged 50 to 60 in good health and CMV-seronegative. DNA for the CDR3: TGCGCCAGCAGCCAAGATTGGGGACAGGGGTATGGCTACACCTTC. Translation: CASSQDWGQGYGYTF.